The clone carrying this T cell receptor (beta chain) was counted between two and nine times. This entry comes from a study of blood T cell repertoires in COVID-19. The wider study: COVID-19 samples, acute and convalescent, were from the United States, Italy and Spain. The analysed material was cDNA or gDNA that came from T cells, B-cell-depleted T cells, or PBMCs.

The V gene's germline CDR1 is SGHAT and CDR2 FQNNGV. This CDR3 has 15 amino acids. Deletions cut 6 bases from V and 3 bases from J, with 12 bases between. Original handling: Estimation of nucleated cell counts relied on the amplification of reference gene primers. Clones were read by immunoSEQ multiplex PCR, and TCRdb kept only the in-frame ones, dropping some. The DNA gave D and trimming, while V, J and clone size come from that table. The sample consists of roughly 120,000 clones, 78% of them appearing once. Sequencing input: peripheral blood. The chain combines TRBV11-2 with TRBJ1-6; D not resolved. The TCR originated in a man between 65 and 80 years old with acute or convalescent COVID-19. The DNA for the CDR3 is TGTGCCAGCAGTCCGGACCGGGGCTATAATTCACCCCTCCACTTT. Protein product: CASSPDRGYNSPLHF.